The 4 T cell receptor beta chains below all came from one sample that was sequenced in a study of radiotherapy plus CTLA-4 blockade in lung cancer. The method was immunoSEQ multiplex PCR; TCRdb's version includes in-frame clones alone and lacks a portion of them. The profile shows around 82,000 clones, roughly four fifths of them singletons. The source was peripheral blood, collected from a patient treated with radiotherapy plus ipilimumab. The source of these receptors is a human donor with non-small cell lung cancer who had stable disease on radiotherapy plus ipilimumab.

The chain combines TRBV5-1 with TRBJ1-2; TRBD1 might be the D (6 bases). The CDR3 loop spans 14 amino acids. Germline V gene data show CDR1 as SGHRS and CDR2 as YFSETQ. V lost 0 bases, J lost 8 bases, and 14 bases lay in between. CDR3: CASSLGAGVGGYTF. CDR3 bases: TGCGCCAGCAGCTTGGGAGCAGGGGTGGGCGGCTACACCTTC.

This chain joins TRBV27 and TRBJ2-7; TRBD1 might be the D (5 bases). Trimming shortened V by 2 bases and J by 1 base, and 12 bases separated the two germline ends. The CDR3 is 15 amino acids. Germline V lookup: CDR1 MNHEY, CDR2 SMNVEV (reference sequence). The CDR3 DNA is TGTGCCAGCAGTTTAAACCAGGGATTGTCCTACGAGCAGTACTTC. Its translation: CASSLNQGLSYEQYF.

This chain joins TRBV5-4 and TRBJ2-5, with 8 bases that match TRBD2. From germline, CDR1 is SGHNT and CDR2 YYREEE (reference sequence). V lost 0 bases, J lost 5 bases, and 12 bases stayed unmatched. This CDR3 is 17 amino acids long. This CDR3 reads CASSLAGSGGPGETQYF. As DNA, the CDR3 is TGTGCCAGCAGCTTGGCCGGGTCGGGAGGGCCAGGGGAGACCCAGTACTTC.

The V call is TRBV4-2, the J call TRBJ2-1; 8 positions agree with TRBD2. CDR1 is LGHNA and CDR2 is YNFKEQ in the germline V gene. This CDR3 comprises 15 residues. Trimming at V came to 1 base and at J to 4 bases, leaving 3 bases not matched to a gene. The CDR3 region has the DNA TGTGCCAGCAGCCAAGTCGGGGGGGAGTACAATGAGCAGTTCTTC. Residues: CASSQVGGEYNEQFF.